One and the same sample provided the 6 T cell receptor beta chains below, sequenced in a study of Tregs in tolerant kidney transplant recipients. Mixed chimerism was transient after nonmyeloablative marrow transplants from related graft donors. Assay used: immunoSEQ multiplex PCR; TCRdb lists only in-frame clones, some missing. The sample consists of more than 90,000 clones, under 95% of them appearing once. The source was CD4+ T cells from blood (PBMCs), collected 12 months after the transplant. The receptors stem from a human patient who received a combined kidney and bone marrow transplant. Among the T cells, some may be from the graft donor.

A remark on this clone: In the same sample, other DNA sequences code for this CDR3. V and J are TRBV19 and TRBJ1-6; D is possibly TRBD1 (5 bases). V lost 3 bases and J lost 13, with 13 bases in between. The germline CDR1 and CDR2 sequences are LNHDA and SQIVND (reference sequence). This CDR3 region has 13 residues. The CDR3 DNA sequence: TGTGCCAGTAGTATGACGGGGGGTTCCCCCCTCCACTTT. This codes for CASSMTGGSPLHF.

The genes are TRBV19 and TRBJ1-5, with D possibly being TRBD1 (6 bases). Germline-derived CDR1 and CDR2 are LNHDA and SQIVND (reference sequence). Trimming cost V 3 bases and J 3 bases, with 9 bases left between them. CDR3 length: 14 amino acids. CDR3 protein: CASSIRTDNQPQHF. CDR3 DNA: TGTGCCAGTAGTATCAGGACAGACAATCAGCCCCAGCATTTT.

This chain joins TRBV19 and TRBJ1-1, with D unclear. The V gene lost 6 bases and the J gene lost 5 bases, with 7 bases spanning the gap. Germline CDR1 is LNHDA and CDR2 is SQIVND (reference sequence). The CDR3 runs 11 residues. CDR3 sequence (DNA): TGTGCCAGTAGGACGGGGACTGAAGCTTTCTTT. This sequence encodes CASRTGTEAFF.

V gene TRBV7-2 combines with J gene TRBJ1-2; D ambiguous. Trimming removed 1 base at V and 7 bases at J, with 13 bases between. The CDR3 totals 14 residues. Germline CDR1 is SGHTA and CDR2 is FQGNSA. The CDR3 sequence is CASSLGAGNGGYTF. The DNA of the CDR3 is TGTGCCAGCAGCTTAGGGGCAGGTAACGGTGGCTACACCTTC.

The chain is built from TRBV27 and TRBJ2-1, with 8 bases identical to TRBD2. Germline assignment: CDR1 MNHEY and CDR2 SMNVEV (reference sequence). The CDR3 totals 15 residues. J gave up 6 bases and V 5 bases, and 9 bases lay outside the gene matches. CDR3 amino acids: CASSRDGRAPNEQFF. The CDR3 coding sequence is TGTGCCAGCAGTCGGGACGGGAGGGCCCCCAATGAGCAGTTCTTC.

The sample holds one count of this clone. J is TRBJ2-1 and V is TRBV7-2, with a tentative D call TRBD2 (6 bases). There are 16 residues in the CDR3. Germline V CDR1 and CDR2: SGHTA, FQGNSA. V lost 3 bases and J 8 bases, leaving 20 bases between the germline ends. The CDR3: CASSLGLAPSGYEQFF. For the CDR3, the DNA is TGTGCCAGCAGCTTGGGGCTAGCGCCCAGCGGGTATGAGCAGTTCTTC.